The source of this T cell receptor (beta chain) is a study of untreated major depressive disorder. Using immunoSEQ multiplex PCR, the repertoire was profiled, and TCRdb retains in-frame clones only, with some absent. The sample includes about 20,000 clones, roughly nine tenths of them seen just once. Each depressed patient was matched pairwise with a non-depressed control on sex, age, current smoking status and body mass index. Patients scored at least 18 on the Hamilton Depression Scale with DSM-IV major depression. Patients were free of psychiatric medication for at least 8 weeks. The source material was CD4+ T cells from PBMCs. The clonotype comes from a woman aged 40 to 49 with major depressive disorder.

In nucleotides, the CDR3 is TGTGCCAGCACCAGTAAGGGCGATGGGGAGACCCAGTACTTC. This codes for CASTSKGDGETQYF. This chain connects TRBV7-9 to TRBJ2-5; D not resolved. Germline V gene lookup returns CDR1 SEHNR and CDR2 FQNEAQ (reference sequence). V lost 7 bases and J lost 5, with 17 bases in between. This CDR3 is 14 amino acids long.